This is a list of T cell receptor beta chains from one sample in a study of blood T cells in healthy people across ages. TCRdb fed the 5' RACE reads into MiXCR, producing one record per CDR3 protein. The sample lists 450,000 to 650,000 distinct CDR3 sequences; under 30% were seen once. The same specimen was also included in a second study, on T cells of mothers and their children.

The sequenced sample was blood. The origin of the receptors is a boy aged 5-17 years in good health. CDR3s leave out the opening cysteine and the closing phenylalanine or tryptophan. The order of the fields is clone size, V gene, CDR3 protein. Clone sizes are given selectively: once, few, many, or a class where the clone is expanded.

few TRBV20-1 SAPDRGQGSYNEQF
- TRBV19 ASSPPAGAAYEQY
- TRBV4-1 ASSQLRGTVYNEQF
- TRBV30 AWSTQGYEQF
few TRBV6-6 ASSYSPGQGDAEAF
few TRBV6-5 ASSYSRVSRETQY
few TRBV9 ASSTSGGAWTEAF
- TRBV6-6 ASSYSGGAPYEQY
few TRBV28 ASSSTSFNEQF
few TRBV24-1 ATSDPSAGYDGYT
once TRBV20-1 SATPSSGVTDTQY
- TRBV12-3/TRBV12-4 ASSSRGLSLYEQY
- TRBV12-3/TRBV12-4 ASSYSATDYEQY
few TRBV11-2 ASSLETGFVSSTEAF
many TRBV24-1 ATSDPGQGDTDTQY
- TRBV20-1 SARLMTHTEAF
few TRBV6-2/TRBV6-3 ASSSIRDGVYNEQF
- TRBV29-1 SVDRGNTEAF
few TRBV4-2 ASSQEGQSSYEQY
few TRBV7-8 ASSSETGGKETQY
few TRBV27 ASSTSGRVY
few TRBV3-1 ASSRLLAGNEQF